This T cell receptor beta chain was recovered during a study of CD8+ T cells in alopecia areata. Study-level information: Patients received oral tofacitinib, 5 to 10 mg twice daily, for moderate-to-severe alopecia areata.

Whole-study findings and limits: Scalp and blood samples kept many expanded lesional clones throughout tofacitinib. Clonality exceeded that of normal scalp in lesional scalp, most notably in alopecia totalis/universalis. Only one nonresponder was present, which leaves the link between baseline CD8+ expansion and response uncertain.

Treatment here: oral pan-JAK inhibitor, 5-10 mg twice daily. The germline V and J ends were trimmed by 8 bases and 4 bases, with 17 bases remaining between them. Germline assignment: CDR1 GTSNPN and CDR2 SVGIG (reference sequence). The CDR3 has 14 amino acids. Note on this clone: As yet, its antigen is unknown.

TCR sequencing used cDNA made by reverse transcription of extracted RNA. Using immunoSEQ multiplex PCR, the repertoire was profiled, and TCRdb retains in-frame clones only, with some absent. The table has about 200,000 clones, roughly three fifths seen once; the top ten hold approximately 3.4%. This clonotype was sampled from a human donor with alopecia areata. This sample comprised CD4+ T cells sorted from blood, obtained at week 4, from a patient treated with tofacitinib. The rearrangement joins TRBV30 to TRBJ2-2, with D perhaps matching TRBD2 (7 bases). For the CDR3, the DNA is TGTGCCGGTTCAACGGGGGGCCCCACCGGGGAGCTGTTTTTT. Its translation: CAGSTGGPTGELFF. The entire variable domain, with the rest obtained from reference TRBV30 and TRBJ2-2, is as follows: SQTIHQWPATLVQPVGSPLSLECTVEGTSNPNLYWYRQAAGRGLQLLFYSVGIGQISSEVPQNLSASRPQDRQFILSSKKLLLSDSGFYLCAGSTGGPTGELFFGEGSRLTVL.